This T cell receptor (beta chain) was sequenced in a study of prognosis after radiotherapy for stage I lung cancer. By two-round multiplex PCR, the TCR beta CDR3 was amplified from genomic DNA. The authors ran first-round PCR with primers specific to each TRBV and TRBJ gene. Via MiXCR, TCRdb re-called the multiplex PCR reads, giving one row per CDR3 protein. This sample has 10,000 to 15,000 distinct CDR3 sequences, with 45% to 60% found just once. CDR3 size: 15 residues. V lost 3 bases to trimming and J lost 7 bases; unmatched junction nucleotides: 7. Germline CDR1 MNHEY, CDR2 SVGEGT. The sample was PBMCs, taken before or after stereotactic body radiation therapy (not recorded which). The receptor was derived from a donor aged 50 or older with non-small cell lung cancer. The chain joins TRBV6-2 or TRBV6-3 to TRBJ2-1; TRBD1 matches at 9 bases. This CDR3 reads CASSYSPGQGNEQFF. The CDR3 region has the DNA TGTGCCAGCAGTTATAGCCCGGGACAGGGTAATGAGCAGTTCTTC.